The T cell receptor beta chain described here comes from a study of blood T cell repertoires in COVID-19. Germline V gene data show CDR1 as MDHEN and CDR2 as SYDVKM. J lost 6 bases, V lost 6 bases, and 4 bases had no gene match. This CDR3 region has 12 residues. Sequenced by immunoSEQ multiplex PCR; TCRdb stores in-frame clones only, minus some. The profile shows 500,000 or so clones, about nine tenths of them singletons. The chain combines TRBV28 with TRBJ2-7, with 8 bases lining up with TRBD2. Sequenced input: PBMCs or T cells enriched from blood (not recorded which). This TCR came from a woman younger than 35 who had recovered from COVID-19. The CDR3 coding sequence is TGTGCCAGCAGCTCGGGGGGGGGCGAGCAGTACTTC. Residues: CASSSGGGEQYF. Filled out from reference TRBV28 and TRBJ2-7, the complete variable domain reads DVKVTQSSRYLVKRTGEKVFLECVQDMDHENMFWYRQDPGLGLRLIYFSYDVKMKEKGDIPEGYSVSREKKERFSLILESASTNQTSMYLCASSSGGGEQYFGPGTRLTVT.